One sample yielded the 9 T cell receptor beta chains listed below, sequenced in a study of glioma-infiltrating T cells. TCR alpha and beta CDR3 regions were amplified from RNA using iRepertoire nested multiplex PCR. TCRdb re-analysed the multiplex PCR reads in MiXCR, keeping a single row per CDR3 protein. The repertoire includes approximately 130,000 distinct CDR3 sequences, around 25% of them detected once, and around 28% sits in the top ten. The specimen sequenced was glioma tissue, nonneoplastic brain tissue, or PBMCs (not recorded which). These receptors were taken from a human donor with low-grade glioma or glioblastoma, undergoing nonglioma brain surgery, or in good health (not recorded which).

The chain employs TRBV25-1 and TRBJ1-2; D is uncertain. Per germline, CDR1 MGHDK and CDR2 SYGVNS. Trimming left V 1 base short and J 0 bases short, with 15 bases between. The CDR3 has 17 amino acids. This CDR3 reads CASSESPSREANYGYTF. The CDR3, as DNA: TGTGCCAGCAGTGAATCCCCATCGAGGGAGGCTAACTATGGCTACACCTTC.

This clonotype was seen ten or more times. The J gene is TRBJ1-1, the V gene TRBV20-1, with a weak D call TRBD1 (6 bases). Germline V lookup: CDR1 DFQATT, CDR2 SNEGSKA (reference sequence). The CDR3 extends over 15 amino acids. V lost 1 base and J 1 base, leaving 13 bases between the germline ends. The CDR3 sequence: CSARVIQGGNTEAFF. In DNA, the CDR3 is TGCAGTGCTAGAGTCATACAGGGAGGGAACACTGAAGCTTTCTTT.

The genes are TRBV10-1 and TRBJ1-5, with TRBD1 matching over 8 bases. Germline loops: CDR1 WNHNN, CDR2 SYGVQD (reference sequence). This CDR3 has 14 amino acids. With V trimmed by 10 bases and J by 0 bases, 5 bases remained unmatched. CDR3 nucleotide sequence: TGCGCCACCCGGACAGGGAATAGCAATCAGCCCCAGCATTTT. It specifies CATRTGNSNQPQHF.

This clonotype was detected a few times. This chain uses TRBV6-6 with TRBJ2-1; a possible D gene is TRBD2 (5 bases). The V gene's germline CDR1 is MNHNY and CDR2 SVGAGI (reference sequence). CDR3 length: 16 amino acids. V was clipped by 0 bases and J by 4 bases, with 13 bases between them. The CDR3 loop is CASSYSGSVGYNEQFF. The DNA of the CDR3 is TGTGCCAGCAGTTACTCGGGTAGCGTAGGATACAATGAGCAGTTCTTC.

About this clonotype itself: A much larger clone lies one base from this, so it may be a read error. This rearrangement joins TRBV28 to TRBJ2-2; D is uncertain. In germline, CDR1 is MDHEN, CDR2 SYDVKM. V shed 4 bases and J shed 7 bases, with 4 bases lying between them. This CDR3 is 11 amino acids long. The CDR3 bases are TGTGCCAGCAGTTCCCACGGGGAGCTGTTTTTT. As protein: CASSSHGELFF.

This clonotype came up many times. The V call is TRBV27, the J call TRBJ1-1, with 8 bases fitting TRBD1. The germline CDR1 and CDR2 sequences are MNHEY and SMNVEV (reference sequence). With 3 bases clipped from V and 1 base from J, the junction kept 1 base outside the gene matches. This CDR3 contains 14 residues. The CDR3 protein is CASSFGTGNTEAFF. Here the CDR3 DNA reads TGTGCCAGCAGTTTTGGGACAGGGAACACTGAAGCTTTCTTT.

In this sample, this clonotype turned up once. This chain connects TRBV3-1 to TRBJ2-5; 8 nucleotides line up with TRBD2. Germline trimming cut 0 bases from V and 7 bases from J; bases unmatched to any gene: 7. The CDR3 extends over 15 amino acids. Per the germline V gene, CDR1 is LGHDT and CDR2 is YNNKEL (reference sequence). This chain's CDR3 is CASSQDPGTRATQYF. The DNA of the CDR3 is TGTGCCAGCAGCCAAGATCCCGGGACTAGGGCGACCCAGTACTTC.

The gene calls are TRBV4-1 and TRBJ2-3; D is possibly TRBD1 (6 bases). The V gene's germline CDR1 is MGHRA and CDR2 YSYEKL. This CDR3 is 13 amino acids long. V was cut by 1 base and J by 8 bases, with 10 bases left in between. CDR3 in amino acids: CASSQGVGATQYF. In nucleotides, the CDR3 is TGCGCCAGCAGCCAAGGTGTGGGGGCTACGCAGTATTTT.

The V call is TRBV4-1, the J call TRBJ2-7; unclear D gene. CDR1 and CDR2 (germline): MGHRA, YSYEKL. The CDR3 consists of 13 residues. V lost 0 bases and J 4 bases, leaving 7 bases between the germline ends. The CDR3 region is CASSQETGYEQYV. CDR3 bases: TGCGCCAGCAGCCAAGAAACGGGTTACGAGCAGTACGTC.